These 21 T cell receptor beta chains originate from one sample sequenced in a study of blood T cell repertoires in COVID-19. Only in-frame clones appear in the TCRdb table, and some are missing; sequencing was by immunoSEQ multiplex PCR. Among about 120,000 clones listed, nearly 90% were seen once. What was sequenced was peripheral blood. Every receptor here comes from an older woman with COVID-19, enrolled during active disease.

This chain connects TRBV19 to TRBJ2-6; TRBD1 matches 11 bases. This CDR3 region has 17 residues. J lost 0 bases, V lost 6 bases, and 4 bases had no gene match. The V gene's germline CDR1 is LNHDA and CDR2 SQIVND (reference sequence). CDR3 amino acids: CASRSGTGGSGANVLTF. For the CDR3, the DNA is TGTGCCAGTAGGTCCGGGACAGGGGGCTCTGGGGCCAACGTCCTGACTTTC.

The V gene is TRBV5-1, the J gene TRBJ1-1, with 9 bases matching TRBD1. The CDR3 has 14 residues. J gave up 5 bases and V 0 bases, and 2 bases lay outside the gene matches. Germline assignment: CDR1 SGHRS and CDR2 YFSETQ. The CDR3 coding sequence is TGCGCCAGCAGCTTGGACAGGGGGCGTACTGAAGCTTTCTTT. This sequence encodes CASSLDRGRTEAFF.

This clone was seen only once. The CDR3 DNA is TGCGCCAGCAGCTTGGCCGGACAGGGGGCCAATGAGCAGTTCTTC. Amino acids: CASSLAGQGANEQFF. The rearrangement links TRBV5-1 to TRBJ2-1, with 11 nucleotides matching TRBD1. V gave up 0 bases and J gave up 6 bases; unmatched junction bases: 2. The CDR3 is made up of 15 amino acids. Germline V gene sequence: CDR1 SGHRS, CDR2 YFSETQ. The complete variable domain, with remaining parts taken from reference TRBV5-1 and TRBJ2-1, reads KAGVTQTPRYLIKTRGQQVTLSCSPISGHRSVSWYQQTPGQGLQFLFEYFSETQRNKGNFPGRFSGRQFSNSRSEMNVSTLELGDSALYLCASSLAGQGANEQFFGPGTRLTVL.

The rearrangement joins TRBV19 to TRBJ2-7, with 10 bases fitting TRBD2. Germline CDR1 LNHDA, CDR2 SQIVND (reference sequence). The length of the CDR3 is 18 residues. Losses at the gene ends were 3 bases for V and 0 bases for J; bases not matched to a gene: 11. The CDR3 loop is CASSMGGTSAFHSYEQYF. The CDR3 DNA is TGTGCCAGTAGTATGGGTGGGACTAGCGCCTTTCACTCCTACGAGCAGTACTTC.

This sequence joins TRBV5-1 and TRBJ2-2; D ambiguous. The CDR3 length is 15 residues. Germline V gives CDR1 SGHRS, CDR2 YFSETQ. The germline V and J ends were trimmed by 1 base and 4 bases, with 11 bases remaining between them. The CDR3 sequence: CASSLRLSGTGELFF. The CDR3 bases are TGCGCCAGCAGCTTGCGTCTCTCGGGCACCGGGGAGCTGTTTTTT.

The chain links TRBV7-6 to TRBJ1-1; D call uncertain. CDR1 SGHVS and CDR2 FNYEAQ come from the germline V gene. The CDR3 contains 15 residues. Trimming left V 0 bases short and J 5 bases short, with 13 bases between. The CDR3 is CASSLAASRGTEAFF. The CDR3 bases are TGTGCCAGCAGCTTAGCTGCCTCCAGAGGGACTGAAGCTTTCTTT.

The chain uses TRBV5-1 and TRBJ2-5, with D possibly matching TRBD2 (7 bases). From germline, CDR1 is SGHRS and CDR2 YFSETQ. V lost 4 bases, J lost 5 bases, and 21 bases lay in between. The CDR3 runs to 16 residues. The CDR3 DNA is TGCGCCAGCAGCCTAGAAGGGGGGGCCTTTGCGGAGACCCAGTACTTC. Protein: CASSLEGGAFAETQYF.

This chain joins TRBV5-4 and TRBJ2-1; no reliable D call. CDR1 SGHNT and CDR2 YYREEE come from the germline V gene (reference sequence). The CDR3 runs to 14 residues. V was clipped by 3 bases and J by 0 bases, with 7 bases between them. This CDR3 is CASSYGSSYNEQFF. The CDR3 DNA sequence: TGTGCCAGCAGCTACGGTAGCTCCTACAATGAGCAGTTCTTC.

For the CDR3, the DNA is TGTGCCAGCCTTATTGCAGGGGCTGGCTACACCTTC. Protein product: CASLIAGAGYTF. The gene calls are TRBV2 and TRBJ1-2; D is possibly TRBD1 (6 bases). Deletions cut 8 bases from V and 7 bases from J, with 14 bases between. Per the germline V gene, CDR1 is SNHLY and CDR2 is FYNNEI. The CDR3 has 12 residues.

This chain connects TRBV24-1 to TRBJ2-3, with TRBD1 matching over 7 bases. CDR1 and CDR2 (germline): KGHDR, SFDVKD. The CDR3 has 17 amino acids. Trimming removed 4 bases from V and 3 bases from J; junction bases left unmatched: 12. CDR3 nucleotides: TGTGCCACCAGTGACGACAGACAGGGAACGGGTACAGATACGCAGTATTTT. Protein: CATSDDRQGTGTDTQYF.

The chain links TRBV7-2 to TRBJ1-1, with TRBD1 identical over 10 bases. V gave up 3 bases and J gave up 6 bases; unmatched junction bases: 4. The CDR3 extends over 14 amino acids. Germline assignment: CDR1 SGHTA and CDR2 FQGNSA. The DNA for the CDR3 is TGTGCCAGCAGCTTTGACAGGGGGCTGTCTGAAGCTTTCTTT. This translates into CASSFDRGLSEAFF.

This chain uses TRBV5-1 with TRBJ2-5; 15 nucleotides line up with TRBD2. From germline, CDR1 is SGHRS and CDR2 YFSETQ. V gave up 1 base and J gave up 5 bases; unmatched junction bases: 9. The CDR3 totals 18 residues. In DNA, the CDR3 is TGCGCCAGCAGCTTGAGGCGGACTAGCGGGGGGGCCGGGGAGACCCAGTACTTC. This codes for CASSLRRTSGGAGETQYF.

The chain combines TRBV7-2 with TRBJ1-1, with TRBD1 matching 9 bases. The CDR3 runs to 18 residues. Germline CDR1 and CDR2: SGHTA and FQGNSA. V dropped 5 bases and J dropped 0; count of bases not matched to a gene: 13. The CDR3 reads CASSPRAGTGKLNTEAFF. In DNA, the CDR3 is TGTGCCAGCAGCCCCCGCGCGGGGACAGGGAAACTGAACACTGAAGCTTTCTTT.

The J gene is TRBJ2-7, the V gene TRBV11-2, with D possibly TRBD1 on 6 matching bases. CDR3 length equals 15 residues. CDR1 is SGHAT, CDR2 FQNNGV, per germline. Trimming left V 1 base short and J 5 bases short, with 15 bases between. The DNA of the CDR3 is TGTGCCAGCAGCTTAGGGGAGACAGGTGGGCACGAGCAGTACTTC. Encoded protein: CASSLGETGGHEQYF.

The rearrangement joins TRBV5-1 to TRBJ2-6; possible D gene TRBD1, 6 bases. V was clipped by 0 bases and J by 0 bases, with 13 bases between them. The CDR3 contains 18 residues. Germline V gives CDR1 SGHRS, CDR2 YFSETQ. This CDR3 reads CASSLDKGVYSGANVLTF. The CDR3 DNA sequence: TGCGCCAGCAGCTTGGACAAGGGGGTATACTCTGGGGCCAACGTCCTGACTTTC.

V usage is TRBV19 and J usage is TRBJ1-4; D call uncertain. Germline loops: CDR1 LNHDA, CDR2 SQIVND (reference sequence). The V end was cut by 4 bases, the J end by 8 bases, with 17 bases between. The CDR3 has 15 residues. The chain's CDR3 is CASSRSSGEREKLFF. The CDR3 DNA reads TGTGCCAGTAGTAGAAGCAGTGGGGAGAGAGAAAAACTGTTTTTT.

J is TRBJ1-4 and V is TRBV7-6; tentatively, D is TRBD1 (5 bases). V gave up 4 bases and J gave up 8 bases, with 5 bases separating them. Germline CDR1 and CDR2: SGHVS and FNYEAQ. CDR3 length: 11 residues. The CDR3 bases are TGTGCCAGCAGCTACAGGGAAAAACTGTTTTTT. This translates into CASSYREKLFF. The complete variable domain, with remaining parts taken from reference TRBV7-6 and TRBJ1-4, reads GAGVSQSPRYKVTKRGQDVALRCDPISGHVSLYWYRQALGQGPEFLTYFNYEAQQDKSGLPNDRFSAERPEGSISTLTIQRTEQRDSAMYRCASSYREKLFFGSGTQLSVL.

V gene TRBV4-1 combines with J gene TRBJ1-5; the D is unclear. V lost 2 bases, J lost 1 base, and 15 bases lay in between. The CDR3 covers 17 residues. Germline V gives CDR1 MGHRA, CDR2 YSYEKL. The CDR3 bases are TGCGCCAGCAGCCAATGGGCCCCAGAAGTGAGCAATCAGCCCCAGCATTTT. Translation: CASSQWAPEVSNQPQHF.

The rearrangement links TRBV6-2 or TRBV6-3 to TRBJ1-6; 7 bases are shared with TRBD1. The CDR3 sequence is 16 residues long. Germline-derived CDR1 and CDR2 are MNHEY and SVGEGT. The ends lost 2 bases at V and 8 bases at J; junction bases unmatched: 9. CDR3 sequence (DNA): TGTGCCAGCAGTTACAAGACCGGGACAGCACATTCACCCCTCCACTTT. Protein: CASSYKTGTAHSPLHF.

The CDR3 nucleotides read TGTGCCAGCAGTGAAGCCCGGACTAGCGGGGAGTTTACCAAAAACATTCAGTACTTC. Translated: CASSEARTSGEFTKNIQYF. The chain carries TRBV6-1 and TRBJ2-4; 12 bases fit TRBD2. Germline V gene lookup returns CDR1 MNHNS and CDR2 SASEGT. V lost 0 bases, J lost 2 bases, and 8 bases stayed unmatched. The CDR3 sequence is 19 residues long.

The V gene is TRBV11-2, the J gene TRBJ2-3; no reliable D call. The germline V and J ends were trimmed by 8 bases and 2 bases, with 17 bases remaining between them. This CDR3 is built from 15 residues. Germline-derived CDR1 and CDR2 are SGHAT and FQNNGV. The CDR3 loop reads CASRHWADLTDTQYF. CDR3 coding DNA: TGTGCCAGCCGCCATTGGGCCGACCTCACAGATACGCAGTATTTT.